The entry below describes one T cell receptor beta chain. Its antigen is as yet unknown. Every patient experienced relapse after autologous stem cell transplantation, and brentuximab vedotin exposure varied. The germline gives CDR1 MNHEY, CDR2 SVGAGI. The junction had 7 bases not matched to a gene; V was cut back by 6 bases and J by 4 bases. CDR3 length: 15 residues. The sample belongs to a study of PD-1 blockade in classical Hodgkin lymphoma. Study-wide results and caveats: It was among complete responders that baseline diversity resembled that of newly diagnosed patients. TCR diversity at baseline was reported to be reduced in newly diagnosed patients relative to healthy donors. The CD4+ diversity rise by C4D1 was clearest in complete responders.

The table came from immunoSEQ multiplex PCR; TCRdb's copy has only in-frame clones and leaves some out. The table includes tens of thousands of clones, roughly 89% detected once. This TCR was recovered from a human donor with classical Hodgkin lymphoma. The rearrangement uses TRBV6-5 and TRBJ2-7; 12 bases match TRBD2. The material sequenced was peripheral blood mononuclear cells (PBMCs), taken before the second cycle of nivolumab. CDR3 bases: TGTGCCAGCAGCAGCCTAGCGGGAGGGCCTTACGAGCAGTACTTC. Translating it yields CASSSLAGGPYEQYF.